The 25 T cell receptor beta chains reported below all come from one sample, sequenced in a study of CD8 T cells in ankylosing spondylitis. Study-wide points: A motif of eight highly homologous TCR beta variants was seen as apparently characteristic of ankylosing spondylitis blood.

Via MiXCR, TCRdb re-called the 5' RACE reads, giving one row per CDR3 protein. The sample carries about 800,000 distinct CDR3 sequences, 12% recorded once. No antigen has been assigned to these receptors. The sample comprised blood, either unsorted or a sorted T cell fraction (not recorded which). These receptors originate from a male donor with ankylosing spondylitis.

This clonotype was detected only a few times. The J gene is TRBJ1-2, the V gene TRBV29-1, with D perhaps matching TRBD1 (5 bases). The CDR3 has 13 amino acids. V was shortened by 6 bases and J by 2 bases, with 13 bases between the two germline ends. Germline lookup yields CDR1 SQVTM and CDR2 ANQGSEA. The chain's CDR3 is CSVRGGGNYGYTF. Written as DNA, the CDR3 is TGCAGCGTCCGAGGCGGGGGGAACTATGGCTACACCTTC. Variable domain in full (rest from reference TRBV29-1 and TRBJ1-2): SAVISQKPSRDICQRGTSLTIQCQVDSQVTMMFWYRQQPGQSLTLIATANQGSEATYESGFVIDKFPISRPNLTFSTLTVSNMSPEDSSIYLCSVRGGGNYGYTFGSGTRLTVV.

This clonotype appeared many times. The chain employs TRBV11-2 and TRBJ2-7; 14 bases are shared with TRBD2. The J segment lost 1 base and the V segment lost 1 base, leaving 6 bases of the junction unmatched. Germline loops: CDR1 SGHAT, CDR2 FQNNGV. The CDR3 totals 18 residues. The CDR3 region is CASSLVGLAGGFSYEQYF. CDR3 nucleotide sequence: TGTGCCAGCAGCTTAGTTGGACTAGCGGGGGGATTTTCCTACGAGCAGTACTTC.

This chain links TRBV5-1 with TRBJ2-7, with 7 positions matching TRBD2. CDR3 length equals 16 residues. Losses at the gene ends were 0 bases for V and 4 bases for J; bases not matched to a gene: 10. From germline, CDR1 is SGHRS and CDR2 YFSETQ. DNA for the CDR3: TGCGCCAGCAGCTTGGGGCCCGCGGGGACTAAGTACGAGCAGTACTTC. It codes for CASSLGPAGTKYEQYF.

The chain is built from TRBV5-4 and TRBJ2-5, with D unclear. The CDR3 contains 12 residues. V dropped 4 bases and J dropped 5 bases, with 9 bases sitting between them. In germline, CDR1 is SGHNT, CDR2 YYREEE (reference sequence). The CDR3 DNA sequence: TGTGCCAGCAGCGCCGCGTCCGAGACCCAGTACTTC. This sequence encodes CASSAASETQYF.

The V call is TRBV4-1, the J call TRBJ2-4; TRBD2 agrees at 7 bases. V lost 5 bases and J lost 1; bases outside the gene matches: 11. Germline values: CDR1 MGHRA, CDR2 YSYEKL. This CDR3 comprises 17 residues. CDR3 region: CASSSRSGKEAKNIQYF. In DNA, the CDR3 is TGCGCCAGCAGCTCGCGGAGCGGGAAAGAGGCCAAAAACATTCAGTACTTC.

The V call is TRBV11-2, the J call TRBJ2-5; 10 nucleotides align to TRBD2. J gave up 5 bases and V 6 bases, and 15 bases lay outside the gene matches. This CDR3 has 17 residues. Germline values: CDR1 SGHAT, CDR2 FQNNGV. DNA for the CDR3: TGTGCCAGCAGACGGACTAGCGGAATCCGAGGGAGGGAGACCCAGTACTTC. Protein: CASRRTSGIRGRETQYF.

CDR3 sequence: CATSDLGRGNTGELFF. DNA of the CDR3: TGTGCCACCAGTGATTTGGGCAGGGGGAACACCGGGGAGCTGTTTTTT. The chain employs TRBV24-1 and TRBJ2-2; perhaps TRBD1 as D (6 bases). Germline lookup yields CDR1 KGHDR and CDR2 SFDVKD. Trimming shortened V by 0 bases and J by 1 base, and 8 bases separated the two germline ends. The CDR3 runs 16 residues.

This clonotype was seen more than once but under ten times. V gene TRBV20-1 combines with J gene TRBJ2-2; TRBD1 matches at 7 bases. The CDR3 loop spans 15 amino acids. V dropped 6 bases and J dropped 3; count of bases not matched to a gene: 10. Germline CDR1 reads DFQATT; CDR2 reads SNEGSKA (reference sequence). The CDR3 DNA reads TGCAGTGCCAAACGGGACAGCCTCTACACCGGGGAGCTGTTTTTT. As protein: CSAKRDSLYTGELFF.

The V call is TRBV7-3, the J call TRBJ2-1; 8 nucleotides agree with TRBD2. Trimming cost V 5 bases and J 2 bases; bases outside gene matches: 5. The CDR3 totals 15 residues. The V gene's germline CDR1 is SGHTA and CDR2 FQGTGA. CDR3 DNA sequence: TGTGCCAGCAGCGTAAGCGGGGGCCCCTACAATGAGCAGTTCTTC. As protein: CASSVSGGPYNEQFF.

This clonotype was observed a handful of times. The genes are TRBV3-1 and TRBJ2-3, with D possibly TRBD2 on 5 matching bases. The germline CDR1 and CDR2 sequences are LGHDT and YNNKEL (reference sequence). Trimming removed 1 base from V and 8 bases from J, with 7 bases in between. The CDR3 length is 12 residues. CDR3 DNA: TGTGCCAGCAGCCAAGCACGGGGTACGCAGTATTTT. The encoded protein is CASSQARGTQYF.

This clonotype was seen many times. V usage is TRBV20-1 and J usage is TRBJ2-3; weak D call: TRBD2 (5 bases). The germline CDR1 and CDR2 sequences are DFQATT and SNEGSKA (reference sequence). V lost 4 bases, J lost 1 base, and 9 bases lay in between. The CDR3 totals 13 residues. This CDR3 reads CSAIEGGTDTQYF. Written as DNA, the CDR3 is TGCAGTGCTATAGAGGGCGGCACAGATACGCAGTATTTT.

This clonotype occurred a few times. The V call is TRBV6-2 or TRBV6-3, the J call TRBJ2-1; D is ambiguous. CDR3 size: 12 residues. Trimming removed 5 bases from V and 7 bases from J, with 9 bases in between. CDR1 and CDR2 from the germline V gene are MNHEY and SVGEGT. In nucleotides, the CDR3 is TGTGCCAGCAGTCCCTTCCTGAATGAGCAGTTCTTC. This encodes CASSPFLNEQFF.

There are a few counts of this clonotype. The rearrangement uses TRBV20-1 and TRBJ2-7; 9 positions match TRBD1. V dropped 0 bases and J dropped 0; count of bases not matched to a gene: 9. The germline V gene has CDR1 DFQATT and CDR2 SNEGSKA (reference sequence). This CDR3 spans 17 amino acids. Written as DNA, the CDR3 is TGCAGTGCTAGAGATCAGGGGCGGACAGGGGCCTCCTACGAGCAGTACTTC. Its protein product is CSARDQGRTGASYEQYF.

This chain connects TRBV12-3 or TRBV12-4 to TRBJ1-1; a weak D match, TRBD1 (6 bases). The CDR3 is made up of 13 amino acids. The ends were cut back, 7 bases at V and 1 base at J, with 10 bases in the middle. CDR3 amino acids: CASNLQGNTEAFF. The CDR3 nucleotides are TGTGCCAGCAACCTACAGGGGAACACTGAAGCTTTCTTT.

This clonotype was counted a few times. The chain combines TRBV10-3 with TRBJ1-2; D is ambiguous. The CDR3 extends over 14 amino acids. Trimming removed 8 bases from V and 7 bases from J, with 20 bases in between. In germline, CDR1 is ENHRY, CDR2 SYGVKD. CDR3 DNA sequence: TGTGCCATCCGCCCCGGTGAAGGGATCGGTGGCTACACCTTC. It specifies CAIRPGEGIGGYTF.

Written as DNA, the CDR3 is TGCGCCAGCAGTCAACAGGGTGATATGCGCGAGCAGTACTTC. Its translation is CASSQQGDMREQYF. V gene TRBV5-1 combines with J gene TRBJ2-7; possibly TRBD1 for D (6 bases). The V end lost 5 bases, the J end lost 6 bases, and 18 bases lay between the germline ends. The CDR3 runs to 14 residues. Germline assignment: CDR1 SGHRS and CDR2 YFSETQ.

V and J are TRBV6-5 and TRBJ2-3; D unclear. V shed 6 bases and J shed 4 bases, with 8 bases lying between them. Germline assignment: CDR1 MNHEY and CDR2 SVGAGI. The CDR3 consists of 12 residues. The CDR3 DNA is TGTGCCAGCAGCCATAGATCAGATACGCAGTATTTT. This codes for CASSHRSDTQYF.

This clonotype was detected many times. The chain combines TRBV20-1 with TRBJ2-2; perhaps TRBD2 as D (7 bases). This CDR3 contains 14 residues. V was trimmed by 0 bases and J by 6 bases, leaving 11 bases between them. From germline, CDR1 is DFQATT and CDR2 SNEGSKA (reference sequence). The CDR3 sequence: CSARDPGGPGELFF. CDR3 DNA sequence: TGCAGTGCTAGAGACCCGGGGGGCCCCGGGGAGCTGTTTTTT.

This clonotype appeared a few times. The chain is built from TRBV12-3 or TRBV12-4 and TRBJ2-1; 12 bases map to TRBD2. This CDR3 comprises 16 residues. The V gene end was trimmed by 5 bases and the J gene end by 10 bases; junction bases not matched to a gene: 12. CDR3 in amino acids: CASSDLAGGLILEQFF. DNA for the CDR3: TGTGCCAGCAGTGACCTAGCGGGGGGGCTAATTTTGGAGCAGTTCTTC.

The chain carries TRBV18 and TRBJ1-1, with D unresolved. Germline CDR1 reads KGHSH; CDR2 reads LQKENI. The CDR3 covers 15 residues. Trimming shortened V by 1 base and J by 1 base, and 10 bases separated the two germline ends. The CDR3 bases are TGTGCCAGCTCACCACGGTTGGATACGAACACTGAAGCTTTCTTT. It yields the protein CASSPRLDTNTEAFF.

This clonotype was recorded a few times. This chain links TRBV5-1 with TRBJ1-2; D ambiguous. Germline CDR1 and CDR2: SGHRS and YFSETQ. CDR3 length equals 12 residues. The ends were cut back, 0 bases at V and 8 bases at J, with 8 bases in the middle. The CDR3 DNA follows: TGCGCCAGCAGCTTGGACATGTGGGGCTACACCTTC. It translates to CASSLDMWGYTF. The full variable domain, in which reference TRBV5-1 and TRBJ1-2 provide the parts outside the CDR3, is KAGVTQTPRYLIKTRGQQVTLSCSPISGHRSVSWYQQTPGQGLQFLFEYFSETQRNKGNFPGRFSGRQFSNSRSEMNVSTLELGDSALYLCASSLDMWGYTFGSGTRLTVV.

This clonotype was recorded at least ten times. The chain couples TRBV18 to TRBJ2-7; 10 bases are a match to TRBD2. The CDR3 is made up of 15 amino acids. Germline CDR1 is KGHSH and CDR2 is LQKENI. The junction had 8 bases not matched to a gene; V was cut back by 6 bases and J by 3 bases. The CDR3 here is CASSLAGEGLYEQYF. CDR3 sequence (DNA): TGTGCCAGCTCCCTAGCGGGAGAGGGGCTCTACGAGCAGTACTTC.

The CDR3 coding sequence is TGTGCCAGCAGCTTAAGCAGGGGTCTCCAAGATACGCAGTATTTT. Translation gives CASSLSRGLQDTQYF. The V gene is TRBV5-6, the J gene TRBJ2-3; D is possibly TRBD1 (6 bases). Trimming removed 2 bases at V and 5 bases at J, with 15 bases between. The CDR3 is 15 residues long. The germline CDR1 and CDR2 sequences are SGHDT and YYEEEE.

This clonotype has only a few counts. CDR3 DNA sequence: TGTGCCAGCAGCGCCCTCGATACGCAGTATTTT. Residues: CASSALDTQYF. The rearrangement uses TRBV9 and TRBJ2-3; D not certain. Looked up from germline, CDR1 is SGDLS and CDR2 is YYNGEE. V lost 3 bases and J lost 6, with 5 bases in between. This CDR3 comprises 11 residues.

This clonotype occurred many times. The chain recombines TRBV4-2 with TRBJ1-5; the D gene is possibly TRBD1 (5 bases). Germline CDR1 LGHNA, CDR2 YNFKEQ. V was clipped by 1 base and J by 3 bases, with 16 bases between them. The CDR3 is 17 residues long. CDR3 region: CASSQGPGRRNNQPQHF. CDR3 bases: TGTGCCAGCAGCCAAGGGCCGGGGCGACGGAACAATCAGCCCCAGCATTTT.